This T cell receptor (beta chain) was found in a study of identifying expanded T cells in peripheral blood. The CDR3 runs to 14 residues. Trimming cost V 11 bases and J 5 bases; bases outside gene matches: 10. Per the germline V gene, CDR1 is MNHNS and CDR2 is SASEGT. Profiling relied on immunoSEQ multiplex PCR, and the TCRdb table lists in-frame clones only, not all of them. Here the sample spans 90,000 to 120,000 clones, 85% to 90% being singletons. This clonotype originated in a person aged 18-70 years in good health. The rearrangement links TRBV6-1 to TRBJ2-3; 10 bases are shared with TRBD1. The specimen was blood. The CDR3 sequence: CAGMTGGNRDTQYF. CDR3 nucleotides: TGTGCCGGCATGACAGGGGGCAATCGAGATACGCAGTATTTT.